This TCR beta chain was identified in a study of CD8 T cells in Susac syndrome. RNA in amounts of roughly 0.5 to 1 ug was reverse transcribed with random hexamers. A multiplex approach, immunoSEQ multiplex PCR, amplified TCR beta CDR3 across 54 Vbeta and 13 Jbeta. MiXCR, run by TCRdb on the immunoSEQ multiplex PCR reads, gives a single entry per CDR3 protein. The sample contains about 240,000 distinct CDR3 sequences, 90% to 96% of which appear only once. Sequencing of TCR beta was undertaken in CD8+ and CD4+ T cells derived from blood. General observations from the study: The study acknowledged a relatively small number of individuals in its TCR sequencing and HLA analysis. The Susac syndrome CD4+ T cell repertoires displayed no clonal expansion.

This CDR3 region has 13 residues. V lost 1 base and J lost 7, with 8 bases in between. Germline V gene sequence: CDR1 MNHNS, CDR2 SASEGT. As to this clonotype: Its antigen remains unidentified.

This receptor was identified in a human donor with Susac syndrome. V usage is TRBV6-1 and J usage is TRBJ1-5; no reliable D call. Sequenced: CD4+ T cells from PBMCs. The CDR3: CASSEDPIQPQHF. The CDR3 bases are TGTGCCAGCAGTGAAGACCCCATCCAGCCCCAGCATTTT.